What follows are 21 T cell receptor beta chains derived from one specimen sequenced in a study of stem cell transplantation in POMP-related autoinflammatory disease. Some clones are missing from TCRdb's copy, which holds only in-frame ones; the method was immunoSEQ multiplex PCR. The table has roughly 68,000 clones, more than 75% seen once. Sequencing used CD4+ T cells from PBMCs, obtained after stem cell transplantation. These receptors came from a human patient with POMP-related autoinflammation and immune dysregulation (PRAID). T cells may partly derive from the graft donor.

The J gene is TRBJ1-5, the V gene TRBV12-3 or TRBV12-4, with D unresolved. Trimming shortened V by 3 bases and J by 4 bases, and 7 bases separated the two germline ends. The CDR3 contains 13 residues. The CDR3 DNA follows: TGTGCCAGCAGTTTCGGGCCTAATCAGCCCCAGCATTTT. Its translation: CASSFGPNQPQHF.

The rearrangement uses TRBV30 and TRBJ2-1; 9 bases are a match to TRBD2. CDR1 and CDR2 from the germline V gene are GTSNPN and SVGIG (reference sequence). V lost 7 bases and J lost 10; bases outside the gene matches: 8. The CDR3 is 12 amino acids. This CDR3 is CASLGSGGEQFF. In nucleotides, the CDR3 is TGTGCCTCCCTCGGCAGCGGGGGGGAGCAGTTCTTC.

This sequence joins TRBV7-8 and TRBJ2-5; 8 nucleotides agree with TRBD1. The CDR3 runs 16 residues. The trim removed 1 base at V and 1 base at J, leaving 5 bases unmatched. Per the germline V gene, CDR1 is SGHVS and CDR2 is FQNEAQ. The CDR3 loop reads CASSLDQGAFQETQYF. Here the CDR3 DNA reads TGTGCCAGCAGCTTAGATCAGGGGGCCTTCCAAGAGACCCAGTACTTC.

V and J are TRBV19 and TRBJ1-1, with 8 bases lining up with TRBD1. Germline CDR1 is LNHDA and CDR2 is SQIVND (reference sequence). V gave up 6 bases and J gave up 1 base; unmatched junction bases: 7. This CDR3 has 15 amino acids. The CDR3 loop is CASRTVGQGNTEAFF. CDR3 DNA: TGTGCCAGTAGAACCGTTGGACAGGGGAACACTGAAGCTTTCTTT.

The chain has TRBV12-3 or TRBV12-4 and TRBJ1-1; 9 bases align to TRBD1. After removal of 6 bases from V and 11 bases from J, the junction contained 10 bases not matched to a gene. This CDR3 contains 13 residues. This chain's CDR3 is CASRPRDRVPAFF. The CDR3 DNA reads TGTGCCAGCAGACCCCGGGACAGGGTCCCCGCTTTCTTT.

The V call is TRBV7-2, the J call TRBJ2-3; tentatively, D is TRBD2 (5 bases). The V gene's germline CDR1 is SGHTA and CDR2 FQGNSA. This CDR3 is built from 13 residues. Trimming cost V 3 bases and J 10 bases, with 14 bases left between them. DNA of the CDR3: TGTGCCAGCAGCTTGGGCCCCCGGGATCCGCAGTATTTT. It yields the protein CASSLGPRDPQYF.

This clone was seen just once. This chain joins TRBV25-1 and TRBJ1-1; D unclear. This CDR3 has 16 residues. The germline gives CDR1 MGHDK, CDR2 SYGVNS. V was clipped by 6 bases and J by 4 bases, with 21 bases between them. This CDR3 is CASRSLMTGPGTEAFF. As DNA, the CDR3 is TGTGCCAGCAGATCTTTAATGACCGGCCCGGGCACTGAAGCTTTCTTT.

V gene TRBV3-1 (or the pseudogene TRBV3-2) combines with J gene TRBJ2-1, with 7 nucleotides matching TRBD2. CDR1 and CDR2 from the germline V gene are LGHDT and YNNKEL (reference sequence). This CDR3 has 17 residues. Trimming cost V 2 bases and J 7 bases; bases outside gene matches: 14. CDR3 DNA sequence: TGTGCCAGCAGCCAAAACCCGACTAGCCATTTGCTGAATGAGCAGTTCTTC. This encodes CASSQNPTSHLLNEQFF.

The J gene is TRBJ2-1, the V gene TRBV4-1; 7 nucleotides agree with TRBD2. The CDR3 has 15 amino acids. Trimming took 1 base from V and 7 from J; bases not matched to a gene: 7. Germline loops: CDR1 MGHRA, CDR2 YSYEKL. CDR3 bases: TGCGCCAGCAGCCAAGGTCAGGGAGGGCCAAATGAGCAGTTCTTC. The encoded protein is CASSQGQGGPNEQFF.

This chain links TRBV28 with TRBJ2-1; D is possibly TRBD1 or TRBD2 (5 bases each). Trimming took 3 bases from V and 0 from J, leaving 9 bases between them. The CDR3 is 15 residues long. Germline CDR1 reads MDHEN; CDR2 reads SYDVKM. The CDR3 sequence is CASSFGASSYNEQFF. In DNA, the CDR3 is TGTGCCAGCAGTTTCGGGGCGAGCTCCTACAATGAGCAGTTCTTC. Based on the CDR3 plus reference TRBV28 and TRBJ2-1, the full variable domain is DVKVTQSSRYLVKRTGEKVFLECVQDMDHENMFWYRQDPGLGLRLIYFSYDVKMKEKGDIPEGYSVSREKKERFSLILESASTNQTSMYLCASSFGASSYNEQFFGPGTRLTVL.

The chain recombines TRBV11-2 with TRBJ1-1, with a tentative D call TRBD1 (6 bases). The CDR3 consists of 17 residues. V lost 1 base and J lost 2, with 17 bases in between. Germline CDR1 and CDR2: SGHAT and FQNNGV. In DNA form, the CDR3 reads TGTGCCAGCAGCTTAGCAGGGGTTAGGGGCTACAACACTGAAGCTTTCTTT. Translating gives CASSLAGVRGYNTEAFF.

The chain employs TRBV2 and TRBJ2-7, with D possibly called TRBD1 or TRBD2 (5 bases each). CDR1 is SNHLY, CDR2 FYNNEI, per germline. Trimming cost V 4 bases and J 2 bases, with 15 bases left between them. CDR3 length: 15 residues. The DNA of the CDR3 is TGTGCCAGCAGTGCGGGACCTGGGTACGCCTACGAGCAGTACTTC. Encoded protein: CASSAGPGYAYEQYF.

The chain carries TRBV7-9 and TRBJ1-4, with 7 bases identical to TRBD1. J lost 5 bases, V lost 6 bases, and 9 bases had no gene match. The germline gives CDR1 SEHNR, CDR2 FQNEAQ (reference sequence). This CDR3 comprises 15 residues. The DNA for the CDR3 is TGTGCCAGCAGATCCAATCCGGGACAGAATGAAAAACTGTTTTTT. Translating it yields CASRSNPGQNEKLFF.

This clone was seen once. The CDR3 is CASSYSTGTSTDTQYF. The DNA for the CDR3 is TGTGCCAGCAGTTACTCGACGGGGACTAGCACAGATACGCAGTATTTT. This sequence joins TRBV6-5 and TRBJ2-3; maybe TRBD2 (6 bases). The V gene's germline CDR1 is MNHEY and CDR2 SVGAGI. This CDR3 is built from 16 residues. The V and J ends lost 0 bases and 0 bases respectively, with 10 bases between them.

This chain joins TRBV7-2 and TRBJ2-2; possibly TRBD1 for D (6 bases). The V gene's germline CDR1 is SGHTA and CDR2 FQGNSA. This CDR3 has 15 amino acids. Deletions cut 7 bases from V and 2 bases from J, with 14 bases between. The CDR3 DNA reads as TGTGCCAGCAACGGACAGACAATTAACACCGGGGAGCTGTTTTTT. Protein product: CASNGQTINTGELFF.

The CDR3 here is CASSPTGDNYGYTF. In DNA, the CDR3 is TGCGCCAGCAGCCCGACAGGGGATAACTATGGCTACACCTTC. The chain couples TRBV5-1 to TRBJ1-2; TRBD1 agrees at 8 bases. The CDR3 sequence is 14 residues long. Trimming cost V 4 bases and J 1 base; bases outside gene matches: 3. The germline V gene has CDR1 SGHRS and CDR2 YFSETQ.

The chain recombines TRBV7-8 with TRBJ2-5; TRBD2 might be the D (8 bases). CDR3 length: 15 amino acids. Germline lookup yields CDR1 SGHVS and CDR2 FQNEAQ. Trimming left V 4 bases short and J 5 bases short, with 17 bases between. The chain's CDR3 is CASSYRGLGVETQYF. CDR3 nucleotides: TGTGCCAGCAGCTACAGGGGACTAGGCGTGGAGACCCAGTACTTC. Full variable domain (missing parts from reference TRBV7-8 and TRBJ2-5): GAGVSQSPRYKVAKRGQDVALRCDPISGHVSLFWYQQALGQGPEFLTYFQNEAQLDKSGLPSDRFFAERPEGSVSTLKIQRTQQEDSAVYLCASSYRGLGVETQYFGPGTRLLVL.

The rearrangement links TRBV3-1 (or the pseudogene TRBV3-2) to TRBJ2-7; possibly TRBD1 for D (6 bases). V was pared by 5 bases and J by 0 bases, with 14 bases between. The CDR3 spans 15 residues. In germline, CDR1 is LGHDT, CDR2 YNNKEL (reference sequence). CDR3 bases: TGTGCCAGCAGCAATCTCCCGGACAGCTCCTACGAGCAGTACTTC. It specifies CASSNLPDSSYEQYF.

This chain joins TRBV11-2 and TRBJ1-1; 8 nucleotides agree with TRBD1. J lost 7 bases, V lost 5 bases, and 9 bases had no gene match. The CDR3 length is 14 residues. CDR1 and CDR2 (germline): SGHAT, FQNNGV. CDR3 residues: CASSLTGAGIEAFF. CDR3 nucleotides: TGTGCCAGCAGCCTGACAGGGGCAGGGATTGAAGCTTTCTTT.

This clone was detected only a few times. J is TRBJ1-5 and V is TRBV2; the match to TRBD1 covers 7 bases. The CDR3 is 13 amino acids. Germline CDR1 and CDR2: SNHLY and FYNNEI. The V gene end was trimmed by 6 bases and the J gene end by 9 bases; junction bases not matched to a gene: 8. For the CDR3, the DNA is TGTGCCAGCAGGGAGGGGGCCCCAGGGCCCCAGCATTTT. Translation gives CASREGAPGPQHF.

V gene TRBV30 combines with J gene TRBJ2-5; D is uncertain. Trimming removed 3 bases at V and 5 bases at J, with 13 bases between. The CDR3 is made up of 13 amino acids. In germline, CDR1 is GTSNPN, CDR2 SVGIG (reference sequence). The CDR3 protein is CAWRPSAVETQYF. DNA for the CDR3: TGTGCCTGGAGACCCTCGGCCGTGGAGACCCAGTACTTC.